This TCR beta chain was sequenced during a study of blood T cell repertoires in COVID-19. This clone was recorded once. The CDR3 is made up of 15 amino acids. The junction had 3 bases not matched to a gene; V was cut back by 3 bases and J by 2 bases. Germline V gene data show CDR1 as KGHDR and CDR2 as SFDVKD. Measured with immunoSEQ multiplex PCR; TCRdb has only the in-frame clones, and not every one. The table records fewer than 65,000 clones, around 90% of them present only once. The TCR originated in a woman in her fifties or sixties with active or convalescent COVID-19. Sequences were obtained from peripheral blood. V and J are TRBV24-1 and TRBJ2-1, with 7 positions matching TRBD1. CDR3 in amino acids: CATSDNTGAYNEQFF. DNA of the CDR3: TGTGCCACCAGTGATAATACAGGGGCCTACAATGAGCAGTTCTTC.